This T cell receptor beta chain was recorded in a study of cytomegalovirus exposure and HLA in healthy donors. The study ran its PCR with 60 Vbeta and 13 Jbeta primers. Assay used: immunoSEQ multiplex PCR; TCRdb lists only in-frame clones, some missing. The sample includes approximately 240,000 clones, about 81% of them seen just once. This CDR3 is built from 17 residues. The J segment lost 4 bases and the V segment lost 4 bases, leaving 13 bases of the junction unmatched. The germline V gene has CDR1 SGHRS and CDR2 YFSETQ. The receptor's source is a woman in her 40s in good health and CMV-seropositive. Specimen: PBMCs. The rearrangement links TRBV5-1 to TRBJ2-3, with 9 bases that match TRBD1. The CDR3 here is CASSSTRTGVMADTQYF. Here the CDR3 DNA reads TGCGCCAGCAGCAGTACTAGGACAGGGGTTATGGCAGATACGCAGTATTTT.